Listed below are T cell receptor beta chains from one sample, sequenced in a study of blood T cell repertoires in COVID-19. Clones were sequenced by immunoSEQ multiplex PCR, and TCRdb holds only the in-frame ones, with some missing. This table holds about 300,000 clones, roughly nine tenths found once. Sample: peripheral blood. Receptors originate from a woman in her 30s with COVID-19, enrolled during active disease. Each CDR3 is given with its conserved first and last residue. The D gene is left open where the match is weak. A clone size is listed for some rows: how often the clone was seen (once, few, many), or a class if it is expanded.

TRBV4-1	once	TRBJ2-3	NA	CASSRQSTDTQYF	TGCGCCAGCAGCCGCCAGAGCACAGATACGCAGTATTTT
TRBV11-3	NA	TRBJ2-1	NA	CASSLVASEQFF	TGTGCCAGCAGCTTAGTGGCAAGTGAGCAGTTCTTC
TRBV19	NA	TRBJ1-2	TRBD1	CASSTRTGGYGYTF	TGTGCCAGTAGTACCCGGACAGGGGGCTATGGCTACACCTTC
TRBV5-1	few	TRBJ2-2	TRBD2	CASSFTGGGANTGELFF	TGCGCCAGCAGCTTTACCGGCGGGGGGGCGAACACCGGGGAGCTGTTTTTT
TRBV7-2	NA	TRBJ1-5	NA	CASSLDRVNQPQHF	TGTGCCAGCAGCTTAGACCGGGTCAATCAGCCCCAGCATTTT
TRBV7-9	NA	TRBJ2-5	TRBD1	CASSFFQGGLETQYF	TGTGCCAGCAGCTTCTTTCAAGGGGGCTTAGAGACCCAGTACTTC
TRBV19	NA	TRBJ1-6	NA	CASSGPVNSPLHF	TGTGCCAGTAGTGGGCCGGTTAATTCACCCCTCCACTTT
TRBV6-2/TRBV6-3	NA	TRBJ1-3	NA	CASSSMTENGNTIYF	TGTGCCAGCAGTTCCATGACTGAGAATGGAAACACCATATATTTT
TRBV2	NA	TRBJ2-3	TRBD2	CASSPGLASDTQYF	TGTGCCAGCAGTCCGGGACTAGCGAGTGATACGCAGTATTTT
TRBV2	NA	TRBJ1-3	NA	CASSAGGTGNTIYF	TGTGCCAGCAGCGCGGGGGGGACTGGAAACACCATATATTTT
TRBV27	NA	TRBJ2-5	TRBD1	CASRHRGRKETQYF	TGTGCCAGCAGGCACAGGGGAAGGAAAGAGACCCAGTACTTC
TRBV28	NA	TRBJ2-5	NA	CASTNLGVAGHGETQYF	TGTGCCAGCACCAACCTGGGCGTGGCGGGGCATGGAGAGACCCAGTACTTC
TRBV6-5	NA	TRBJ1-2	TRBD1	CASSRGTGTNYGYTF	TGTGCCAGCAGCCGCGGGACAGGAACTAACTATGGCTACACCTTC
TRBV6-2/TRBV6-3	NA	TRBJ1-5	NA	CASSYSQGSNQPQHF	TGTGCCAGCAGTTACTCCCAGGGTAGCAATCAGCCCCAGCATTTT
TRBV3-1/TRBV3-2	NA	TRBJ1-1	TRBD1	CASSQVAQGATEAFF	TGTGCCAGCAGCCAAGTAGCCCAGGGGGCCACTGAAGCTTTCTTT
TRBV6-6	NA	TRBJ1-2	TRBD1	CASRPWAGQEGYGYTF	TGTGCCAGCAGGCCGTGGGCGGGACAGGAAGGGTATGGCTACACCTTC
TRBV19	NA	TRBJ1-3	NA	CASTLGSLGTGNTIYF	TGTGCCAGTACTCTAGGTTCACTAGGGACTGGAAACACCATATATTTT
TRBV4-1	NA	TRBJ2-1	TRBD1	CASSQDDGDSSYNEQFF	TGCGCCAGCAGCCAAGATGATGGGGACAGCTCCTACAATGAGCAGTTCTTC
TRBV28	NA	TRBJ2-7	NA	CASSFGYEQYF	TGTGCCAGCAGTTTCGGCTACGAGCAGTACTTC
TRBV19	once	TRBJ1-1	TRBD1	CASSPGQGRTEAFF	TGTGCCAGTAGCCCGGGACAGGGGAGGACTGAAGCTTTCTTT
TRBV9	NA	TRBJ2-3	TRBD2	CASSVSSGGLTGTDTQYF	TGTGCCAGCAGCGTTTCTAGCGGGGGGTTGACCGGCACAGATACGCAGTATTTT
TRBV5-1	NA	TRBJ2-2	TRBD2	CASSSGNAGELFF	TGCGCCAGCAGTAGCGGGAACGCCGGGGAGCTGTTTTTT
TRBV5-4	NA	TRBJ1-2	TRBD1	CASSLIQLWDRGRRGYTF	TGTGCCAGCAGCTTGATTCAGTTGTGGGACAGGGGGCGGAGAGGCTACACCTTC
TRBV3-1/TRBV3-2	NA	TRBJ2-1	NA	CASSPLVGNEQFF	TGTGCCAGCAGCCCCCTAGTCGGCAATGAGCAGTTCTTC
TRBV24-1	NA	TRBJ1-2	TRBD1	CATSDTTRGKEGYGYTF	TGTGCCACCAGTGATACCACCAGGGGGAAGGAGGGCTATGGCTACACCTTC
TRBV19	few	TRBJ1-6	NA	CASSIQGKRSPLHF	TGTGCCAGTAGTATACAGGGGAAGAGGTCACCCCTCCACTTT
TRBV12-5	NA	TRBJ1-4	NA	CASGLPNPQGTSEKLFF	TGTGCTAGTGGTTTGCCCAATCCCCAGGGAACGAGCGAAAAACTGTTTTTT
TRBV6-5	NA	TRBJ1-6	NA	CASSTRGYSPLHF	TGTGCCAGCAGTACCCGAGGGTACTCACCCCTCCACTTT
TRBV27	NA	TRBJ2-3	TRBD2	CASSARALAGKDTQYF	TGTGCCAGCAGTGCCCGGGCCTTAGCGGGGAAAGATACGCAGTATTTT
TRBV15	once	TRBJ2-3	NA	CATSRVPDLDTQYF	TGTGCCACCAGCAGAGTCCCCGACTTAGATACGCAGTATTTT
TRBV6-6	NA	TRBJ1-5	TRBD1	CASSSRDRSNQPQHF	TGTGCCAGCAGTTCCCGGGACAGGTCTAATCAGCCCCAGCATTTT
TRBV2	once	TRBJ1-2	NA	CASSELGDNYGYTF	TGTGCCAGCAGTGAATTAGGGGATAACTATGGCTACACCTTC
TRBV5-6	NA	TRBJ2-5	TRBD2	CASSSREGTKTQYF	TGTGCCAGCAGCAGCCGGGAGGGCACGAAGACCCAGTACTTC
TRBV7-9	once	TRBJ1-6	NA	CASSLGGGPGRSSPLHF	TGTGCCAGCAGCTTAGGAGGCGGCCCCGGTCGAAGTTCACCCCTCCACTTT
TRBV25-1	few	TRBJ1-1	NA	CASSRQTGMNTEAFF	TGTGCCAGCAGTCGACAGACAGGCATGAACACTGAAGCTTTCTTT
TRBV30	NA	TRBJ1-5	NA	CAWSVGAGYQPQHF	TGTGCCTGGAGTGTAGGGGCAGGGTATCAGCCCCAGCATTTT